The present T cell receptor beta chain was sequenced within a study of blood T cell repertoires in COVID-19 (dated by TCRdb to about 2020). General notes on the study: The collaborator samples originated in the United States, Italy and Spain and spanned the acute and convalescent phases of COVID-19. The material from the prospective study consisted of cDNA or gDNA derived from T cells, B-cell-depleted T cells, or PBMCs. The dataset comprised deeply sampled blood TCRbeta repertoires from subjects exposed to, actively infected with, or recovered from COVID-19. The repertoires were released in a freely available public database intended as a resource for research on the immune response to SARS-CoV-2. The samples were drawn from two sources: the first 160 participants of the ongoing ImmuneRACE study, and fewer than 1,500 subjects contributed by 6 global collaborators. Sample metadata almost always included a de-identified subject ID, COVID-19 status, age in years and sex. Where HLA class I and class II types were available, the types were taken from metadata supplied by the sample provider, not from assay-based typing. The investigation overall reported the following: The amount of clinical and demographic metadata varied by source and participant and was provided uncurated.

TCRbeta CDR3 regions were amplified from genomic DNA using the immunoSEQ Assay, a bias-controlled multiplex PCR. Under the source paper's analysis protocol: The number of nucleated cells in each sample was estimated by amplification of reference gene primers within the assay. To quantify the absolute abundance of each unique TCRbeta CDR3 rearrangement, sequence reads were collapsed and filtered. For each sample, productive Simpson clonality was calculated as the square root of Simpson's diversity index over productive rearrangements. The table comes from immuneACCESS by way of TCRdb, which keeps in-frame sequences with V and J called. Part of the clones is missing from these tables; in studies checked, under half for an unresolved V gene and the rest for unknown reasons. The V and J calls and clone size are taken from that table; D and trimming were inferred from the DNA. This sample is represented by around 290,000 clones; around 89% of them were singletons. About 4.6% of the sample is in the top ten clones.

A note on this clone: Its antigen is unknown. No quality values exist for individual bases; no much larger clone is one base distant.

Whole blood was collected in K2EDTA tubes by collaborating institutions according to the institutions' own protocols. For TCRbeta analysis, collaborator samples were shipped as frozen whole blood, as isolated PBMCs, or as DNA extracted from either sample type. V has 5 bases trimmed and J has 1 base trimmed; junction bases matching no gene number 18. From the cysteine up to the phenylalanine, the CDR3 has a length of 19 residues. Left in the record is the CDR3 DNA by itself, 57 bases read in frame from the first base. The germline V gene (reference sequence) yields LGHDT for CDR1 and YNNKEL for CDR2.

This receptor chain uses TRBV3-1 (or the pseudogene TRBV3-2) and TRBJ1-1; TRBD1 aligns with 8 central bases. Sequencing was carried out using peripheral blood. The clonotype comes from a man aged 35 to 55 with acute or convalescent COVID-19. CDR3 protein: CASSETRAGGRKGNTEAFF. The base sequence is TGTGCCAGCAGCGAAACTAGGGCAGGGGGCAGGAAAGGGAACACTGAAGCTTTCTTT.